This TCR beta chain was sequenced in a study of T cell responses to AZD1222 COVID-19 vaccine. For the study at large: Analysis merged second doses at about 4 or about 12 weeks. Overall study findings and caveats: White British donors predominated, females outnumbered males, and clonal diversity was possibly underestimated. Two AZD1222 administrations were followed by greater Spike-specific TCR breadth and depth. Only six or seven AZD1222 recipients tested seropositive at baseline.

V dropped 7 bases and J dropped 1; count of bases not matched to a gene: 8. Germline CDR1 SQVTM, CDR2 ANQGSEA. This CDR3 has 14 amino acids. A note on this clone: Its antigen is not identified.

Sequencing used immunoSEQ multiplex PCR; TCRdb keeps in-frame clones, though not all of them. The table shows more than 85,000 clones, with around 93% occurring only once. The rearrangement links TRBV29-1 to TRBJ2-7, with 9 bases fitting TRBD2. The clonotype originates from an adult in good health. This specimen was peripheral blood, taken on day 0 of AZD1222 vaccination. The CDR3 region is CSAASGALSYEQYF. In DNA, the CDR3 is TGCAGCGCCGCTAGCGGGGCGCTATCCTACGAGCAGTACTTC.